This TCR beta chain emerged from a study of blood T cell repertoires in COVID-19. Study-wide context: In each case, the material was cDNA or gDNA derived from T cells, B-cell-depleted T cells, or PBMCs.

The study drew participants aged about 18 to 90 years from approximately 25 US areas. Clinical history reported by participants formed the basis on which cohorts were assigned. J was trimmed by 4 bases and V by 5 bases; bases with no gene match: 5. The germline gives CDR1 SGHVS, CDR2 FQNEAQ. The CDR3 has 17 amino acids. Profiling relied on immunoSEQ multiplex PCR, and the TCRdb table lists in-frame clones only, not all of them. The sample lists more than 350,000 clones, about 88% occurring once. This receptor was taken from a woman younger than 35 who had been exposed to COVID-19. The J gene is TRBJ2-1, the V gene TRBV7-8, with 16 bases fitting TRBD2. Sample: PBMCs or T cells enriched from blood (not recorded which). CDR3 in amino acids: CASSRGTSGRDYNEQFF. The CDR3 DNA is TGTGCCAGCAGCCGAGGGACTAGCGGGAGGGATTACAATGAGCAGTTCTTC.